The next 21 T cell receptor beta chains were all read from a single sample in a study of tumor-infiltrating lymphocytes in oesophageal squamous cell carcinoma. Each CDR3 protein is one row after TCRdb ran MiXCR on the PCR reads. The data show around 13,000 distinct CDR3 sequences, with more than 50% seen just once and about 31% held by the top ten. The sequenced material came from esophageal tumor tissue. These receptors all stem from a female donor with esophageal squamous cell carcinoma.

This clonotype was observed a single time. The CDR3 does not end in the conserved phenylalanine or tryptophan, so this is likely a read error. The limits of the CDR3 on the DNA are not certain, so only TCRdb's listed CDR3 is given. The chain recombines TRBV7-8 with TRBJ2-5; TRBD1 is taken as the D call from the table, unchecked against the DNA. Germline V CDR1 and CDR2: SGHVS, FQNEAQ. The CDR3 comprises 16 residues, both ends counted. CDR3 protein: CASSNRQGAYEQYFGA.

In its sample, this clonotype was seen a few times. The V and J genes are TRBV5-1 and TRBJ2-3; D gene ambiguous. Trimming removed 1 base from V and 1 base from J, with 7 bases in between. This CDR3 region has 14 residues. The V gene's germline CDR1 is SGHRS and CDR2 YFSETQ. CDR3 bases: TGCGCCAGCAGCTTGCGGAGTCGCACAGATACGCAGTATTTT. Translation: CASSLRSRTDTQYF.

For the CDR3, the DNA is TGTGCCAGCAGTGATTGGGGTGGCTCCTACAATGAGCAGTACTTC. This gives the protein CASSDWGGSYNEQYF. The chain couples TRBV6-1 to TRBJ2-7; D unresolved. Germline V gives CDR1 MNHNS, CDR2 SASEGT. Trimming removed 3 bases at V and 7 bases at J, with 19 bases between. CDR3 length: 15 residues.

V usage is TRBV7-3 and J usage is TRBJ2-1; 7 nucleotides line up with TRBD1. Germline assignment: CDR1 SGHTA and CDR2 FQGTGA. The CDR3 is 14 residues long. The V gene end was trimmed by 1 base and the J gene end by 6 bases; junction bases not matched to a gene: 3. CDR3 sequence reads: CASSLSSGGNEQFF. CDR3 sequence (DNA): TGTGCCAGCAGCTTAAGTTCAGGGGGCAATGAGCAGTTCTTC. Looking up the rest from reference TRBV7-3 and TRBJ2-1 gives the full variable domain: GAGVSQTPSNKVTEKGKYVELRCDPISGHTALYWYRQSLGQGPEFLIYFQGTGAADDSGLPNDRFFAVRPEGSVSTLKIQRTERGDSAVYLCASSLSSGGNEQFFGPGTRLTVL.

The V and J genes are TRBV12-3 or TRBV12-4 and TRBJ2-6; D is perhaps TRBD1 (5 bases). Trimming shortened V by 3 bases and J by 1 base, and 7 bases separated the two germline ends. The CDR3 covers 15 residues. The CDR3 nucleotides are TGTGCCAGCAGTTTGTCAGGGTCTGGGGCCAACGTCCTGACTTTC. Encoded protein: CASSLSGSGANVLTF.

The genes are TRBV12-3 or TRBV12-4 and TRBJ1-2; 7 bases agree with TRBD1. CDR3 length: 14 amino acids. With V trimmed by 4 bases and J by 4 bases, 6 bases remained unmatched. The CDR3 bases are TGTGCCAGCAGTTGGGGGGACAGCAGCTATGGCTACACCTTC. Its protein is CASSWGDSSYGYTF.

A few counts support this clonotype. The rearrangement links TRBV7-8 to TRBJ2-7; D ambiguous. CDR1 is SGHVS and CDR2 is FQNEAQ in the germline V gene. Trimming removed 1 base from V and 1 base from J, with 8 bases in between. CDR3 length equals 14 residues. CDR3 region: CASSLEGKSYEQYF. CDR3 in DNA: TGTGCCAGCAGCTTAGAGGGCAAGTCCTACGAGCAGTACTTC.

The chain is built from TRBV28 and TRBJ2-5, with 9 bases fitting TRBD2. The CDR3 runs to 15 residues. The trim removed 3 bases at V and 11 bases at J, leaving 13 bases unmatched. Germline CDR1 is MDHEN and CDR2 is SYDVKM. CDR3 sequence: CASSFRGRVTDTQYF. The CDR3 bases are TGTGCCAGCAGTTTTCGCGGGAGGGTCACAGATACGCAGTACTTC. Full variable domain (outside the CDR3, taken from reference TRBV28 and TRBJ2-5): DVKVTQSSRYLVKRTGEKVFLECVQDMDHENMFWYRQDPGLGLRLIYFSYDVKMKEKGDIPEGYSVSREKKERFSLILESASTNQTSMYLCASSFRGRVTDTQYFGPGTRLLVL.

The table lists this clonotype with a few counts. This sequence joins TRBV12-3 or TRBV12-4 and TRBJ2-1; possibly TRBD1 or TRBD2 for D (5 bases each). The length of the CDR3 is 15 residues. Between the trimmed V and J ends, which lost 5 bases and 5 bases, there was a span of 16 bases. The CDR3 loop reads CASSATSGGHNEQFF. Here the CDR3 DNA reads TGTGCCAGCAGTGCCACTAGTGGGGGACACAATGAGCAGTTCTTC.

CDR3 sequence: CASSSPDRNLHEQFF. CDR3 sequence (DNA): TGTGCCAGCAGCAGCCCGGACAGAAACCTACATGAGCAGTTCTTC. The gene calls are TRBV5-3 and TRBJ2-1, with D possibly matching TRBD1 (6 bases). TRBV5-3 is assigned to the ORF class and has an uncertain function. Trimming took 8 bases from V and 8 from J, leaving 23 bases between them. The CDR3 contains 15 residues.

By frequency in the sample, this clonotype is large. The rearrangement links TRBV7-2 to TRBJ2-3; 7 nucleotides agree with TRBD1. V lost 5 bases and J lost 8; bases outside the gene matches: 10. This CDR3 comprises 14 residues. CDR1 and CDR2 from the germline V gene are SGHTA and FQGNSA. The CDR3 here is CASSGKGAIFTQYF. DNA of the CDR3: TGTGCCAGCAGCGGGAAGGGGGCAATATTTACGCAGTATTTT.

V and J are TRBV27 and TRBJ2-4, with 8 positions matching TRBD2. Germline-derived CDR1 and CDR2 are MNHEY and SMNVEV (reference sequence). The CDR3 length is 13 residues. With 6 bases clipped from V and 6 bases from J, the junction kept 4 bases outside the gene matches. The DNA for the CDR3 is TGTGCCAGCAGGGCCAGCGGGGGAAACATTCAGTACTTC. Translating it yields CASRASGGNIQYF.

The CDR3 DNA reads as TGTGCCAGCAGCGCGACCGGGGCGGGAGTTGGCGATGAGCAGTTCTTC. This translates into CASSATGAGVGDEQFF. The chain couples TRBV7-6 to TRBJ2-1; 7 positions agree with TRBD2. From germline, CDR1 is SGHVS and CDR2 FNYEAQ. V gave up 5 bases and J gave up 8 bases; unmatched junction bases: 15. The CDR3 runs to 16 residues. Supplemented by reference TRBV7-6 and TRBJ2-1, the full variable domain reads GAGVSQSPRYKVTKRGQDVALRCDPISGHVSLYWYRQALGQGPEFLTYFNYEAQQDKSGLPNDRFSAERPEGSISTLTIQRTEQRDSAMYRCASSATGAGVGDEQFFGPGTRLTVL.

The gene calls are TRBV12-3 or TRBV12-4 and TRBJ2-5, with D unresolved. The J call may be wrong; the DNA end is better matched by TRBJ2-1. The CDR3 has 12 amino acids. This chain's CDR3 is CASSFVGHQQFF. The CDR3 region has the DNA TGTGCCAGCAGTTTTGTAGGCCATCAGCAGTTCTTC.

This clonotype was counted at least ten times. The gene calls are TRBV6-1 and TRBJ1-2; D might be TRBD1 (6 bases). Trimming stripped 2 bases from V and 4 bases from J, with 23 bases between. The CDR3 length is 18 residues. The germline V gene has CDR1 MNHNS and CDR2 SASEGT. CDR3 nucleotide sequence: TGTGCCAGCAGTGAACGCATAACCCGACCGGGGGGCCTCTATGGCTACACCTTC. Residues: CASSERITRPGGLYGYTF.

The chain is built from TRBV6-1 and TRBJ2-1; D is possibly TRBD1 or TRBD2 (6 bases each). The CDR3 runs to 13 residues. Per the germline V gene, CDR1 is MNHNS and CDR2 is SASEGT. V was shortened by 5 bases and J by 6 bases, with 11 bases between the two germline ends. The CDR3 is CASSRGAFNEQFF. In DNA, the CDR3 is TGTGCCAGCAGTAGGGGGGCCTTCAATGAGCAGTTCTTC.

This clonotype was recorded only once. The V call is TRBV7-2, the J call TRBJ2-4, with no clear D. The end of the DNA is better explained by TRBJ2-5, so the J call may be wrong. Germline values: CDR1 SGHTA, CDR2 FQGNSA. The CDR3 is 15 residues long. CDR3 region: CASSLEGLGAQTQYF. The CDR3 coding sequence is TGTGCCAGCAGCTTAGAAGGGTTAGGTGCGCAGACCCAGTACTTC.

CDR3 region: CASSLVSLRLIQETQYF. Written as DNA, the CDR3 is TGTGCCAGCAGCTTAGTATCCCTGAGACTAATCCAAGAGACCCAGTACTTC. This chain uses TRBV7-2 with TRBJ2-5; a possible D gene is TRBD2 (5 bases). The CDR3 is made up of 17 amino acids. Between the trimmed V and J ends, which lost 1 base and 1 base, there was a span of 16 bases. Germline V gives CDR1 SGHTA, CDR2 FQGNSA.

This clonotype was found many times. The rearrangement uses TRBV10-3 and TRBJ1-5; D unresolved. Germline lookup yields CDR1 ENHRY and CDR2 SYGVKD. The CDR3 contains 16 residues. Trimming pared 5 bases from V and 7 bases from J, leaving 21 bases between. The DNA of the CDR3 is TGTGCCATCAGTTCCCCTTCCGCGAAGGCGGACCAGCCCCAGCATTTT. It codes for CAISSPSAKADQPQHF.

V and J are TRBV7-6 and TRBJ1-1; D gene unclear. CDR3 length: 13 amino acids. Germline V gene data show CDR1 as SGHVS and CDR2 as FNYEAQ. V gave up 3 bases and J gave up 1 base, with 6 bases separating them. The CDR3, as DNA: TGTGCCAGCAGCTTTCAAGAGAACACTGAAGCTTTCTTT. The encoded protein is CASSFQENTEAFF. The full variable domain, in which reference TRBV7-6 and TRBJ1-1 provide the parts outside the CDR3, is GAGVSQSPRYKVTKRGQDVALRCDPISGHVSLYWYRQALGQGPEFLTYFNYEAQQDKSGLPNDRFSAERPEGSISTLTIQRTEQRDSAMYRCASSFQENTEAFFGQGTRLTVV.

This clonotype came up a few times. This sequence joins TRBV20-1 and TRBJ2-7; TRBD2 is a possible D gene (5 bases). The J call is in doubt because the DNA end fits TRBJ2-1 better. Germline V CDR1 and CDR2: DFQATT, SNEGSKA (reference sequence). The CDR3 loop spans 15 amino acids. The CDR3, as DNA: TGCAGTGCTAGAACCAAGCGGTCATTCTACAATGAGCAGTTCTTC. It yields the protein CSARTKRSFYNEQFF.